Below, 11 T cell receptor beta chains from the same sample are listed, as sequenced in a study of shared clonotypes between healthy human individuals. Generated by immunoSEQ multiplex PCR, the TCRdb table keeps only in-frame clones and is missing some. The sample includes some 470,000 clones, 76% of them seen just once. Sequencing was performed on PBMCs. Every receptor here comes from a woman between 40 and 55 years old in good health. Some clones in this sample may be carry-over from other donors' samples.

Notes on this clone: This is likely an artifact of a read error, given a far larger clone one base away. The V gene is TRBV4-1, the J gene TRBJ1-4; 10 positions agree with TRBD1. Germline lookup yields CDR1 MGHRA and CDR2 YSYEKL. V lost 3 bases and J lost 7; bases outside the gene matches: 8. CDR3 size: 16 residues. Here the CDR3 DNA reads TGCGCCAGCAGCCAGGGCCAGGGACAGGGGTTTGAAAAACTGTTTTTT. Its protein product is CASSQGQGQGFEKLFF.

This chain joins TRBV2 and TRBJ2-1; D may be TRBD2 (5 bases). The germline V gene has CDR1 SNHLY and CDR2 FYNNEI. The CDR3 runs to 12 residues. Trimming cost V 6 bases and J 8 bases, with 11 bases left between them. Here the CDR3 DNA reads TGTGCCAGCAGAGTAGAGGGCGATGAGCAGTTCTTC. Encoded protein: CASRVEGDEQFF.

A remark on this clone: This likely came from a read error, as a far larger clone is one base away. Other nucleotide sequences in the sample specify the same CDR3. This chain connects TRBV11-2 to TRBJ1-4; possible D gene TRBD1, 5 bases. CDR3 length equals 13 residues. In germline, CDR1 is SGHAT, CDR2 FQNNGV. The CDR3 protein is CASSLSGREKLFF. The CDR3 nucleotides are TGCGCCAGCAGCTTATCAGGGCGAGAAAAACTGTTTTTT.

The V call is TRBV5-4, the J call TRBJ2-1; 10 positions agree with TRBD2. CDR1 is SGHNT and CDR2 is YYREEE in the germline V gene (reference sequence). Trimming at V came to 4 bases and at J to 1 base, leaving 11 bases not matched to a gene. The CDR3 spans 18 residues. CDR3: CASSLAPAGGMSYNEQFF. The CDR3 nucleotides are TGTGCCAGCAGCCTGGCGCCAGCGGGAGGGATGTCCTACAATGAGCAGTTCTTC. Looking up the rest from reference TRBV5-4 and TRBJ2-1 gives the full variable domain: ETGVTQSPTHLIKTRGQQVTLRCSSQSGHNTVSWYQQALGQGPQFIFQYYREEENGRGNFPPRFSGLQFPNYSSELNVNALELDDSALYLCASSLAPAGGMSYNEQFFGPGTRLTVL.

This rearrangement joins TRBV6-1 to TRBJ2-7; 7 bases align to TRBD1. V was pared by 7 bases and J by 0 bases, with 6 bases of the junction left unmatched. CDR1 MNHNS and CDR2 SASEGT come from the germline V gene. CDR3 length: 14 amino acids. CDR3 sequence: CASNRGHSSYEQYF. The CDR3 DNA follows: TGTGCCAGCAATAGGGGGCATAGCTCCTACGAGCAGTACTTC.

The rearrangement joins TRBV27 to TRBJ1-2, with TRBD1 matching 8 bases. The CDR3 is made up of 16 amino acids. In germline, CDR1 is MNHEY, CDR2 SMNVEV (reference sequence). The ends lost 4 bases at V and 4 bases at J; junction bases unmatched: 11. The CDR3 spells CASSSLLQGGSYGYTF. The CDR3 coding sequence is TGTGCCAGCAGTTCACTCTTACAGGGGGGGAGCTATGGCTACACCTTC.

As concerns this clone: An end of the junction differs from the germline gene, which may be a read error. V and J are TRBV7-3 and TRBJ2-7; TRBD1 might be the D (6 bases). Germline V gene data show CDR1 as SGHTA and CDR2 as FQGTGA. The CDR3 totals 14 residues. DNA of the CDR3: TGTGCCAGCAGCCTAACTGTCTCAGGGGACGAGCAGTACTTC. Amino acids: CASSLTVSGDEQYF.

The chain joins TRBV5-1 to TRBJ2-4, with D unresolved. The CDR3 covers 14 residues. In germline, CDR1 is SGHRS, CDR2 YFSETQ. Deletions cut 1 base from V and 6 bases from J, with 11 bases between. The CDR3 is CASSLILRGNIQYF. CDR3 DNA sequence: TGCGCCAGCAGCTTGATACTTAGAGGAAACATTCAGTACTTC. The full variable domain, completed using reference TRBV5-1 and TRBJ2-4, is KAGVTQTPRYLIKTRGQQVTLSCSPISGHRSVSWYQQTPGQGLQFLFEYFSETQRNKGNFPGRFSGRQFSNSRSEMNVSTLELGDSALYLCASSLILRGNIQYFGAGTRLSVL.

The CDR3 is CASSVLGVGIEAEQYF. The DNA of the CDR3 is TGTGCCAGCAGTGTCCTTGGGGTGGGTATTGAAGCCGAGCAGTACTTC. The chain uses TRBV6-1 and TRBJ2-7; no reliable D call. CDR1 and CDR2 from the germline V gene are MNHNS and SASEGT. There are 16 residues in the CDR3. V was shortened by 4 bases and J by 6 bases, with 22 bases between the two germline ends.

V and J are TRBV6-1 and TRBJ2-7, with D perhaps TRBD1 (6 bases). The V end lost 6 bases, the J end lost 3 bases, and 18 bases lay between the germline ends. The CDR3 contains 15 residues. Germline loops: CDR1 MNHNS, CDR2 SASEGT. The CDR3 loop reads CASSTNRAGDYEQYF. The CDR3 DNA follows: TGTGCCAGCAGCACCAACAGGGCCGGGGACTACGAGCAGTACTTC.

This chain uses TRBV10-3 with TRBJ2-3; 8 nucleotides agree with TRBD2. Germline values: CDR1 ENHRY, CDR2 SYGVKD. The CDR3 is 16 amino acids. The trim removed 5 bases at V and 0 bases at J, leaving 7 bases unmatched. The CDR3 nucleotides are TGTGCCATCAGTAAAGGGCTAGCGGGTAGCACAGATACGCAGTATTTT. As protein: CAISKGLAGSTDTQYF.